The subject of this entry is one T cell receptor (beta chain). The antigen remains unidentified. The data belong to a study of T cell responses to AZD1222 COVID-19 vaccine. Study results and limitations: The study identified only six AZD1222 recipients as seropositive at baseline. Sampled repertoires all dated from after the peak T cell response. Among the donors, most were white British and more were female, and clonal diversity was possibly underestimated. Spike-specific TCR breadth and depth both grew after two AZD1222 doses.

Profiling relied on immunoSEQ multiplex PCR, and the TCRdb table lists in-frame clones only, not all of them. The data hold 150,000 to 250,000 clones, with 91% observed a single time. CDR1 is SGHKS, CDR2 YYEKEE, per germline (reference sequence). The CDR3 loop spans 16 amino acids. V was clipped by 4 bases and J by 5 bases; unmatched bases: 14. This sample comprised peripheral blood, obtained 28 days after the second AZD1222 dose. The TCR originated in an adult who received the AZD1222 COVID-19 vaccine. The V and J genes are TRBV5-5 and TRBJ2-7, with 8 bases identical to TRBD1. In DNA form, the CDR3 reads TGTGCCAGCAGCCGTAGGCCCGGACAGGGACCCGACGAGCAGTACTTC. This codes for CASSRRPGQGPDEQYF. The whole variable domain, filled in from reference TRBV5-5 and TRBJ2-7, reads DAGVTQSPTHLIKTRGQQVTLRCSPISGHKSVSWYQQVLGQGPQFIFQYYEKEERGRGNFPDRFSARQFPNYSSELNVNALLLGDSALYLCASSRRPGQGPDEQYFGPGTRLTVT.